The entry that follows covers one TCR beta chain sequence. Its antigen is unknown. Just one base apart from a much larger clone, this may be a read error. Sample collection consisted of about 6 milliliters of peripheral blood drawn at each of two time points. This sample is part of a study of prognosis after radiotherapy for stage I lung cancer. As for the study in general: 10 to 15 men and more than 5 women, aged roughly 53 to 85 and with a median age of approximately 70 years, made up the patients.

General observations from the study: Stereotactic body radiation therapy was followed by fewer unique TCR clones, median approximately 9,100 versus 7,200.

Two-round multiplex PCR on genomic DNA was the method by which TCR beta CDR3 was amplified. The first round of PCR was done with primers that matched each TRBV and TRBJ gene. From the multiplex PCR reads, TCRdb called clonotypes with MiXCR, one entry per CDR3 protein. Of tens of thousands of distinct CDR3 sequences listed, around half are singletons. V was shortened by 4 bases and J by 1 base, with 12 bases between the two germline ends. CDR3 length: 15 amino acids. Germline loops: CDR1 LGHNA, CDR2 YSLEER. Sequences were derived from PBMCs, sampled before or after stereotactic body radiation therapy (not recorded which). The sequence was obtained from a donor older than 45 with non-small cell lung cancer. The genes are TRBV4-3 and TRBJ2-3; D may be TRBD2 (5 bases). The CDR3: CASSRELHRTDTQYF. The CDR3 nucleotides read TGCGCCAGCAGCCGGGAGCTGCACCGCACAGATACGCAGTATTTT.